This T cell receptor beta chain originates from a study of type 1 and type 2 diabetes patients. PCR was run on genomic DNA. Multiplex PCR with 30 forward and 13 reverse primers amplified the TCR beta CDR3. TCRdb re-analysed the multiplex PCR reads in MiXCR, keeping a single row per CDR3 protein. The sample lists about 250,000 distinct CDR3 sequences, roughly 50% occurring once. This CDR3 is 14 amino acids long. Germline V gives CDR1 LNHDA, CDR2 SQIVND (reference sequence). The V end lost 8 bases, the J end lost 1 base, and 15 bases lay between the germline ends. A few counts support this clonotype. No donor had another autoimmune disease or recent infection within four weeks.

This TCR came from a man younger than 30 with type 2 diabetes. The specimen sequenced was peripheral blood mononuclear cells (PBMCs). This sequence joins TRBV19 and TRBJ2-7; a weak D match, TRBD1 (5 bases). This CDR3 is CASFTGKGSYEQYF. CDR3 in DNA: TGTGCCAGTTTTACAGGTAAAGGATCCTACGAGCAGTACTTC. Supplemented by reference TRBV19 and TRBJ2-7, the full variable domain reads DGGITQSPKYLFRKEGQNVTLSCEQNLNHDAMYWYRQDPGQGLRLIYYSQIVNDFQKGDIAEGYSVSREKKESFPLTVTSAQKNPTAFYLCASFTGKGSYEQYFGPGTRLTVT.